The next 28 T cell receptor beta chains were all read from a single sample in a study of healthy donors' naive CD4 and CD8 T cells. TCR libraries were built from about 0.55 ug of total RNA by linear amplification. MiXCR was run by TCRdb on the reads, yielding one entry per CDR3 protein. The sample includes around 180,000 distinct CDR3 sequences, nearly 75% of them seen just once. Input material: naive CD4+ and CD8+ T cells sorted from blood, pooled from several donors. The source of these receptors is a pool of human donors in good health; the sample pools cells from several healthy donors.

The chain uses TRBV27 and TRBJ2-7, with 7 nucleotides matching TRBD1. Germline-derived CDR1 and CDR2 are MNHEY and SMNVEV (reference sequence). CDR3 length equals 16 residues. The V gene end was trimmed by 3 bases and the J gene end by 2 bases; junction bases not matched to a gene: 10. This CDR3 reads CASSFEPGQLTYEQYF. CDR3 DNA sequence: TGTGCCAGCAGTTTCGAACCGGGACAGTTAACCTACGAGCAGTACTTC.

The chain couples TRBV29-1 to TRBJ2-2; 10 nucleotides agree with TRBD2. CDR1 and CDR2 (germline): SQVTM, ANQGSEA. The CDR3 length is 14 residues. V shed 6 bases and J 13 bases; nucleotides not matched to a gene: 14. In nucleotides, the CDR3 is TGCAGCGTCATACTAGCGGGGAGCTCTTTAAGGCTGTTTTTT. This translates into CSVILAGSSLRLFF.

This CDR3 is CSSRGRLVTGGEQFF. The CDR3 DNA follows: TGCAGCTCCCGGGGAAGATTGGTCACCGGAGGGGAGCAGTTCTTC. The chain combines TRBV29-1 with TRBJ2-1; a weak D match, TRBD2 (6 bases). Trimming removed 8 bases from V and 10 bases from J, with 27 bases in between. Germline V gene sequence: CDR1 SQVTM, CDR2 ANQGSEA. The CDR3 runs to 15 residues.

This clonotype was counted between two and nine times. The rearrangement uses TRBV27 and TRBJ1-1, with 7 bases lining up with TRBD1. This CDR3 region has 16 residues. V shed 4 bases, J shed 2 bases, and the junction held 10 bases outside the gene matches. The V gene's germline CDR1 is MNHEY and CDR2 SMNVEV (reference sequence). CDR3 loop: CASSSSPDRTNTEAFF. The CDR3 DNA reads TGTGCCAGCAGTTCATCCCCGGACAGGACTAACACTGAAGCTTTCTTT.

This chain uses TRBV29-1 with TRBJ2-7; perhaps D is TRBD1 or TRBD2 (5 bases each). The length of the CDR3 is 12 residues. Between the trimmed V and J ends, which lost 5 bases and 2 bases, there was a span of 10 bases. The germline CDR1 and CDR2 sequences are SQVTM and ANQGSEA. In nucleotides, the CDR3 is TGCAGCGTTCAGGGACCAACCTACGAGCAGTACTTC. Its translation: CSVQGPTYEQYF.

The rearrangement joins TRBV6-5 to TRBJ2-7, with D perhaps TRBD1 or TRBD2 (6 bases each). Germline V gene sequence: CDR1 MNHEY, CDR2 SVGAGI. CDR3 size: 18 residues. The V end was cut by 6 bases, the J end by 0 bases, with 24 bases between. The CDR3: CASSLEGVFRDTSYEQYF. In nucleotides, the CDR3 is TGTGCCAGCAGCCTGGAGGGCGTTTTTCGGGACACCTCCTACGAGCAGTACTTC.

A few counts support this clonotype. This chain uses TRBV10-3 with TRBJ2-7; 8 bases agree with TRBD2. Germline V lookup: CDR1 ENHRY, CDR2 SYGVKD. The V gene end was trimmed by 7 bases and the J gene end by 4 bases; junction bases not matched to a gene: 9. The CDR3 spans 14 residues. The CDR3 DNA sequence: TGTGCCATCAAGGCAGCGGGGGACCTTTACGAGCAGTACTTC. Amino acid sequence: CAIKAAGDLYEQYF.

Concerning this clonotype: The junction departs from germline at one end; a sequencing error may be responsible. This chain links TRBV7-8 with TRBJ2-6; D may be TRBD2 (5 bases). Germline assignment: CDR1 SGHVS and CDR2 FQNEAQ. This CDR3 comprises 17 residues. This CDR3 reads CASSLVREGPGANVLTF. CDR3 sequence (DNA): TGTGCCAGCAGTTTAGTAAGAGAGGGTCCTGGGGCCAACGTCCTGACTTTC.

This chain joins TRBV5-1 and TRBJ2-1, with a possible D match to TRBD1 (6 bases). From germline, CDR1 is SGHRS and CDR2 YFSETQ. V lost 1 base to trimming and J lost 6 bases, with 14 bases between them. The CDR3 is 15 residues long. The CDR3 loop reads CASSLRTAGRNEQFF. As DNA, the CDR3 is TGCGCCAGCAGCTTGCGGACAGCTGGCCGCAATGAGCAGTTCTTC.

The V gene is TRBV5-6, the J gene TRBJ1-2, with TRBD1 identical over 9 bases. The CDR3 covers 16 residues. Germline V CDR1 and CDR2: SGHDT, YYEEEE. The junction had 13 bases not matched to a gene; V was cut back by 4 bases and J by 6 bases. The CDR3, as DNA: TGTGCCAGCAGCCTCCCTGAGGACAGGGGAAGGAATGGCTACACCTTC. It codes for CASSLPEDRGRNGYTF. Using reference TRBV5-6 and TRBJ1-2 for the parts outside the CDR3, the full variable domain is DAGVTQSPTHLIKTRGQQVTLRCSPKSGHDTVSWYQQALGQGPQFIFQYYEEEERQRGNFPDRFSGHQFPNYSSELNVNALLLGDSALYLCASSLPEDRGRNGYTFGSGTRLTVV.

The V call is TRBV29-1, the J call TRBJ2-5; a weak D match, TRBD1 (5 bases). Germline lookup yields CDR1 SQVTM and CDR2 ANQGSEA. V lost 3 bases and J 2 bases, leaving 10 bases between the germline ends. The CDR3 spans 13 residues. The CDR3 nucleotides read TGCAGCGTTGAGTTAGGACAACAAGAGACCCAGTACTTC. This encodes CSVELGQQETQYF.

CDR3 in amino acids: CSVEGGFGGPGYTF. CDR3 sequence (DNA): TGCAGCGTTGAAGGGGGCTTTGGAGGGCCTGGCTACACCTTC. The chain has TRBV29-1 and TRBJ1-2, with D possibly matching TRBD1 (5 bases). Deletions cut 1 base from V and 7 bases from J, with 16 bases between. The CDR3 covers 14 residues. CDR1 SQVTM and CDR2 ANQGSEA come from the germline V gene.

The chain recombines TRBV12-5 with TRBJ1-5; D not resolved. The germline V gene encodes CDR1 LGHNT and CDR2 FRNRAP. Trimming shortened V by 2 bases and J by 4 bases, and 6 bases separated the two germline ends. The CDR3 sequence is 13 residues long. CDR3 loop: CASGLTLNQPQHF. The CDR3 nucleotides read TGTGCTAGTGGTTTGACCCTAAATCAGCCCCAGCATTTT.

This clonotype was seen more than once but under ten times. The chain couples TRBV11-1 to TRBJ1-2; no reliable D call. The CDR3 contains 15 residues. V was pared by 5 bases and J by 4 bases, with 17 bases between. Germline V gives CDR1 SGHAT, CDR2 FQDESV (reference sequence). The chain's CDR3 is CASSTEEGPSYGYTF. The CDR3 DNA follows: TGTGCCAGCAGCACCGAGGAGGGCCCATCCTATGGCTACACCTTC.

V usage is TRBV6-5 and J usage is TRBJ2-7; no definite D call. The germline CDR1 and CDR2 sequences are MNHEY and SVGAGI. V was clipped by 8 bases and J by 2 bases, with 7 bases between them. This CDR3 region has 11 residues. CDR3 region: CASGSTYEQYF. The CDR3 DNA reads as TGTGCCAGCGGGTCCACCTACGAGCAGTACTTC.

This clonotype has just one count. In this CDR3 the conserved last residue, phenylalanine or tryptophan, is missing, so a read error is likely. The rearrangement uses TRBV19 and TRBJ1-3; unclear D gene. The CDR3 loop spans 14 amino acids. With 10 bases removed from V and 0 bases from J, the gap between germline ends came to 13 bases. Germline-derived CDR1 and CDR2 are LNHDA and SQIVND (reference sequence). CDR3 in DNA: TGTGCCACTGAACCCAGCATCTCTGGAAACACCATATATCTT. As protein: CATEPSISGNTIYL.

The rearrangement links TRBV29-1 to TRBJ2-5; the D gene is possibly TRBD1 (6 bases). Germline CDR1 is SQVTM and CDR2 is ANQGSEA. Deletions cut 5 bases from V and 5 bases from J, with 9 bases between. CDR3 size: 11 residues. The CDR3 region has the DNA TGCAGCGTTCCCCAGGGGGAGACCCAGTACTTC. Encoded protein: CSVPQGETQYF.

The V gene is TRBV29-1, the J gene TRBJ2-7, with D uncertain. This CDR3 has 15 amino acids. Germline V gene data show CDR1 as SQVTM and CDR2 as ANQGSEA. Between the trimmed V and J ends, which lost 2 bases and 4 bases, there was a span of 18 bases. Written as DNA, the CDR3 is TGCAGCGTTGAAATTAACTCCCCACTCTTATACGAGCAGTACTTC. Protein: CSVEINSPLLYEQYF.

The rearrangement links TRBV6-5 to TRBJ2-7; D possibly matches TRBD1 or TRBD2 (6 bases each). CDR3 length equals 15 residues. Trimming took off 7 bases at V and 6 bases at J, with 22 bases between the two ends. Germline CDR1 and CDR2: MNHEY and SVGAGI. The CDR3, as DNA: TGTGCCAGCACTTCACCTGAAGAGGGGGGCTCCGAGCAGTACTTC. It yields the protein CASTSPEEGGSEQYF.

This clonotype was seen just once. V is TRBV6-2 or TRBV6-3 and J is TRBJ2-7; perhaps TRBD2 as D (5 bases). Germline lookup yields CDR1 MNHEY and CDR2 SVGEGT. The CDR3 runs 16 residues. Trimming removed 7 bases from V and 2 bases from J, with 21 bases in between. In DNA form, the CDR3 reads TGTGCCAGCAAGCCTCGGGGTATGGCTCGGACCTACGAGCAGTACTTC. Protein product: CASKPRGMARTYEQYF.

In the case of this clonotype: Sequence at one end of the junction differs from germline and may be a read error. The chain joins TRBV6-5 to TRBJ2-5; 11 bases map to TRBD1. This CDR3 has 15 residues. From germline, CDR1 is MNHEY and CDR2 SVGAGI. CDR3 sequence (DNA): TGTGCCAGCAGTTACCAACCGGGACAGGGGGAGACCCAGTACTTT. The encoded protein is CASSYQPGQGETQYF.

This chain links TRBV19 with TRBJ2-1; 9 positions match TRBD1. V lost 5 bases, J lost 9 bases, and 5 bases stayed unmatched. Per germline, CDR1 LNHDA and CDR2 SQIVND (reference sequence). The CDR3 has 13 amino acids. CDR3 protein: CASSQTGQGEQFF. CDR3 bases: TGTGCCAGTAGTCAGACGGGACAGGGTGAGCAGTTCTTC.

This chain links TRBV10-3 with TRBJ2-7; D is possibly TRBD2 (5 bases). Germline V lookup: CDR1 ENHRY, CDR2 SYGVKD. CDR3 size: 14 residues. With 3 bases removed from V and 0 bases from J, the gap between germline ends came to 9 bases. As DNA, the CDR3 is TGTGCCATCAGTGAAGCGGTCTACTCCTACGAGCAGTACTTC. As protein: CAISEAVYSYEQYF.

The rearrangement links TRBV27 to TRBJ2-5; maybe TRBD1 (5 bases). V lost 0 bases and J lost 5, with 10 bases in between. This CDR3 has 14 residues. Germline loops: CDR1 MNHEY, CDR2 SMNVEV (reference sequence). The chain's CDR3 is CASSLSSGWETQYF. As DNA, the CDR3 is TGTGCCAGCAGTTTATCGTCAGGGTGGGAGACCCAGTACTTC.

V usage is TRBV27 and J usage is TRBJ2-7, with 10 bases matching TRBD1. The CDR3 runs to 17 residues. The junction had 11 bases not matched to a gene; V was cut back by 4 bases and J by 2 bases. From germline, CDR1 is MNHEY and CDR2 SMNVEV (reference sequence). The CDR3 DNA reads as TGTGCCAGCAGTTATCTCCGGGACAGGGGCTTAACCTACGAGCAGTACTTC. Encoded protein: CASSYLRDRGLTYEQYF.

Regarding this clonotype: Germline is not matched at one junction end, which may reflect a read error. V is TRBV29-1 and J is TRBJ2-7, with TRBD1 matching 10 bases. Looked up from germline, CDR1 is SQVTM and CDR2 is ANQGSEA. CDR3 size: 13 residues. CDR3 sequence reads: CSGLRDRGYGQYF. CDR3 DNA sequence: TGCAGCGGCCTCCGGGACAGGGGTTACGGGCAGTACTTC.

V gene TRBV29-1 combines with J gene TRBJ1-1; D call uncertain. V was cut by 3 bases and J by 0 bases, with 20 bases left in between. Germline V gene data show CDR1 as SQVTM and CDR2 as ANQGSEA. The CDR3 runs 17 residues. CDR3 amino acids: CSVDSQRPNALNTEAFF. The CDR3 DNA sequence: TGCAGCGTTGATTCACAGCGACCCAACGCCCTGAACACTGAAGCTTTCTTT. The whole variable domain, remainder taken from reference TRBV29-1 and TRBJ1-1, is SAVISQKPSRDICQRGTSLTIQCQVDSQVTMMFWYRQQPGQSLTLIATANQGSEATYESGFVIDKFPISRPNLTFSTLTVSNMSPEDSSIYLCSVDSQRPNALNTEAFFGQGTRLTVV.

V usage is TRBV6-2 or TRBV6-3 and J usage is TRBJ2-7; the match to TRBD2 covers 9 bases. The germline V gene has CDR1 MNHEY and CDR2 SVGEGT. The CDR3 is 16 residues long. Unmatched junction bases numbered 11, after V lost 6 bases and J lost 2 bases. In DNA form, the CDR3 reads TGTGCCAGCAGAGTGTTTCTAGCGGGAAGTACCTACGAGCAGTACTTC. Translated: CASRVFLAGSTYEQYF.